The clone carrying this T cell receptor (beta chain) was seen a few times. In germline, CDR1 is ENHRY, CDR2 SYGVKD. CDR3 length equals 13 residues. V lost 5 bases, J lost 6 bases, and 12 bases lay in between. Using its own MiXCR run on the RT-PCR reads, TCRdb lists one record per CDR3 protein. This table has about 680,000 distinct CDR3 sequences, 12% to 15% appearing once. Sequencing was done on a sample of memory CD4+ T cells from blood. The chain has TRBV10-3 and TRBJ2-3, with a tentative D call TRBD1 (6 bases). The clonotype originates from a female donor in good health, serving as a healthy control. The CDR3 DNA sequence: TGTGCCATCAGTAAAGACAGGTCCGATACGCAGTATTTT. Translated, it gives CAISKDRSDTQYF.